This is a list of T cell receptor beta chains from one sample in a study of shared clonotypes between healthy human individuals. The method was immunoSEQ multiplex PCR; TCRdb's version includes in-frame clones alone and lacks a portion of them. This sample yields approximately 840,000 clones, of which about 96% are seen a single time; 0.2% to 0.25% belongs to the top ten. Material: naive CD8+ T cells sorted from blood. The source is a young man in good health. Each CDR3 is given with its conserved first and last residue. The order of the fields is J gene, clone size, D gene, V gene, CDR3 DNA, CDR3 protein. The D gene is left open where the match is weak. Size is stated for part of the rows, as once, few or many counts, or as a class when the clone is expanded.

TRBJ2-3	NA	NA	TRBV7-2	TGTGCCAGCAGCTTTAGTACGGATACGCAGTATTTT	CASSFSTDTQYF
TRBJ2-1	NA	TRBD2	TRBV11-2	TGTGCCAGCAGCCCATCGACTAGCGGGAGGGCCCGGGAATACAATGAGCAGTTCTTC	CASSPSTSGRAREYNEQFF
TRBJ2-3	NA	NA	TRBV7-8	TGTGCCAGCAGCTTCCGAGGGAGCGGTGTATCCACAGATACGCAGTATTTT	CASSFRGSGVSTDTQYF
TRBJ2-7	NA	TRBD2	TRBV7-9	TGTGCCAGCAGCCCCATCAGCGGGAGCTTCTACGAGCAGTACTTC	CASSPISGSFYEQYF
TRBJ2-1	NA	TRBD2	TRBV4-1	TGCGCCAGCAGCCCGGGACTAGCGGGAGGGAATGAGCAGTTCTTC	CASSPGLAGGNEQFF
TRBJ2-2	NA	NA	TRBV4-1	TGCGCCAGCAGCCACTCCGCCGGAAACACCGGGGAGCTGTTTTTT	CASSHSAGNTGELFF
TRBJ2-1	once	TRBD2	TRBV15	TGTGCCACCAGCAGGGGGACTAGCGACTACAATGAGCAGTTCTTC	CATSRGTSDYNEQFF
TRBJ2-7	once	NA	TRBV7-6	TGTGCCAGCAGCCCCCGGGATAGCGGCTACGAGCAGTACTTC	CASSPRDSGYEQYF
TRBJ2-4	NA	NA	TRBV21-1	TGTGCCAGCAGCAAATCAAGTTCCAACCTAGCCAAAAACATTCAGTACTTC	CASSKSSSNLAKNIQYF
TRBJ2-7	NA	NA	TRBV7-9	TGTGCCAGCAGCTCAGCCGACCGGGACGGCAACTACGAGCAGTACTTC	CASSSADRDGNYEQYF
TRBJ2-1	NA	NA	TRBV29-1	TGCAGCGTTAGGACCGAGAGCTCCTACAATGAGCAGTTCTTC	CSVRTESSYNEQFF
TRBJ2-3	NA	TRBD1	TRBV5-4	TGTGCCAGCAGACCACAAGGACAGGGGTTGGATACGCAGTATTTT	CASRPQGQGLDTQYF
TRBJ2-3	few	TRBD2	TRBV15	TGTGCCACCAGCAGAGATATTAGAGCGGGGAGCACAGATACGCAGTATTTT	CATSRDIRAGSTDTQYF
TRBJ2-1	NA	NA	TRBV13	TGTGCCAGCAGCTTAGTGGGGGGCTCCCACAATGAGCAGTTCTTC	CASSLVGGSHNEQFF
TRBJ1-1	NA	TRBD1	TRBV9	TGTGCCAGCAGCAGCCGGGGACAGCAAGGTGAAGCTTTCTTT	CASSSRGQQGEAFF
TRBJ2-1	NA	TRBD2	TRBV7-8	TGTGCCAGCAGCTTCACCTCCTGGACTAGCGGGAGATATAGCTCCTACAATGAGCAGTTCTTC	CASSFTSWTSGRYSSYNEQFF
TRBJ1-2	NA	TRBD1	TRBV28	TGTGCCAGCAGTCCTCCGGGACAGGGGAATGGCTACACCTTC	CASSPPGQGNGYTF
TRBJ1-1	NA	NA	TRBV5-8	TGTGCCAGCAGCCCTAGGACAGTAGGGCCCACTGAAGCTTTCTTT	CASSPRTVGPTEAFF
TRBJ1-4	NA	NA	TRBV11-2	TGTGCCAGCAGCTTATCGACCGAAAAACTGTTTTTT	CASSLSTEKLFF
TRBJ2-3	NA	NA	TRBV4-1	TGCGCCAGCAGCCCGACAGCCCCCACCATTGGGGCCACAGATACGCAGTATTTT	CASSPTAPTIGATDTQYF
TRBJ2-5	NA	TRBD1	TRBV4-1	TGCGCCAGCAGCCTCAACAGGGGAAGGGAGACCCAGTACTTC	CASSLNRGRETQYF
TRBJ2-3	NA	TRBD2	TRBV7-9	TGTGCCAGCAGTTTAGGACTAGCGGGCACAGATACGCAGTATTTT	CASSLGLAGTDTQYF
TRBJ1-1	once	NA	TRBV27	TGTGCCAGCAGTTTATCCGCGAACACTGAAGCTTTCTTT	CASSLSANTEAFF
TRBJ1-4	NA	TRBD1	TRBV6-9	TGTGCCAGCAGACGAGACAGGGAAAACTTTGCAACTAATGAAAAACTGTTTTTT	CASRRDRENFATNEKLFF
TRBJ1-3	NA	TRBD1	TRBV7-7	TGTGCCAGCAGCATTGGGACAGCCCCTGGAAACACCATATATTTT	CASSIGTAPGNTIYF
TRBJ2-7	NA	NA	TRBV6-4	TGTGCCAGCAGCCCCGGGTCGGGGTCCTACGAGCAGTACTTC	CASSPGSGSYEQYF
TRBJ1-2	once	NA	TRBV14	TGTGCCAGCAGCCATGGTACTAACTATGGCTACACCTTC	CASSHGTNYGYTF
TRBJ2-1	NA	NA	TRBV7-2	TGTGCCAGCAGCTACTCCGGGTTCTTTAATGAGCAGTTCTTC	CASSYSGFFNEQFF
TRBJ1-1	NA	NA	TRBV11-2	TGTGCCAGCAGCTTACTTCTGTCCATGAACACTGAAGCTTTCTTT	CASSLLLSMNTEAFF
TRBJ2-7	NA	TRBD2	TRBV4-3	TGCGCCAGCAGCCAAACACTAGCGGGAGTGTACGAGCAGTACTTC	CASSQTLAGVYEQYF
TRBJ2-7	NA	TRBD2	TRBV14	TGTGCCAGCAGCCAAGGGTTCTCAGGCGGGAGTTCATACGAGCAGTACTTC	CASSQGFSGGSSYEQYF
TRBJ1-3	few	NA	TRBV2	TGTGCCAGCAGTGAAGTCTTCTCTGGAAACACCATATATTTT	CASSEVFSGNTIYF
TRBJ2-2	NA	TRBD2	TRBV9	TGTGCCAGCACCCCTTCCGGAGCGGGAGCGAAGTTCGGGGAGCTGTTTTTT	CASTPSGAGAKFGELFF
TRBJ2-7	NA	NA	TRBV13	TGTGCCAGCAGCCCCTCCGGAGCGGACTTGGCCTACGAGCAGTACTTC	CASSPSGADLAYEQYF
TRBJ1-2	NA	NA	TRBV1	TGCACCAGCAGCCAAGATTCCAGTGGGACAGGGAATAAGCTTGGTGGCTACACCTTC	CTSSQDSSGTGNKLGGYTF
TRBJ2-1	NA	TRBD2	TRBV29-1	TGCAGCGTGCCGAAGCGGGAGAGCCACAATGAGCAGTTCTTC	CSVPKRESHNEQFF
TRBJ2-7	NA	TRBD1	TRBV4-3	TGCGCCAGCAGCCAAGAAATGGCCGGGACAGGAGGCGAGCAGTACTTC	CASSQEMAGTGGEQYF
TRBJ2-7	NA	NA	TRBV5-5	TGTGCCAGCAGCTTGGATTTCGGCTTAGTCTACGAGCAGTACTTC	CASSLDFGLVYEQYF
TRBJ2-7	NA	NA	TRBV5-5	TGTGCCAGCAGCTGGGATAACTACGAGCAGTACTTC	CASSWDNYEQYF
TRBJ2-1	NA	NA	TRBV9	TGTGCCAGCAGCGGAACAGGGGGCGGGAGGCCGTGGGATGAGCAGTTCTTC	CASSGTGGGRPWDEQFF
TRBJ1-4	NA	NA	TRBV13	TGTGCCAGCAGCTCGATGCTGAATGAAAAACTGTTTTTT	CASSSMLNEKLFF
TRBJ2-3	NA	NA	TRBV7-9	TGTGCCAGCAGCTTCCCCGCGGGTTTGAGCACAGATACGCAGTATTTT	CASSFPAGLSTDTQYF
TRBJ1-4	NA	NA	TRBV27	TGTGCCAGCAGTTTATCTGGGGGGAATAGTGAAAAACTGTTTTTT	CASSLSGGNSEKLFF
TRBJ2-1	NA	TRBD2	TRBV5-4	TGTGCCAGCAGCTATAGGACTAGCTCCCCTATAGAGCAGTTCTTC	CASSYRTSSPIEQFF
TRBJ2-7	NA	NA	TRBV7-9	TGTGCCAGCAGCTTAGGACAGGTCCTCTACGAGCAGTACTTC	CASSLGQVLYEQYF
TRBJ2-4	NA	NA	TRBV7-2	TGTGCCAGCCTCGACAGGGCCAAAAACATTCAGTACTTC	CASLDRAKNIQYF
TRBJ1-1	NA	NA	TRBV27	TGTGCCAGCAGTGAACTCCCAGGGTTAGGGTATAAGGACACTGAAGCTTTCTTT	CASSELPGLGYKDTEAFF
TRBJ2-1	NA	NA	TRBV7-9	TGTGCCAGCAGCTTAGTTACCCCCTCAGGCTATGAGCAGTTCTTC	CASSLVTPSGYEQFF
TRBJ2-7	NA	TRBD2	TRBV7-9	TGTGCCAGCAGCGTTGGACCGAGACTAGCGCGAGATTACGAGCAGTACTTC	CASSVGPRLARDYEQYF
TRBJ2-1	NA	TRBD2	TRBV2	TGTGCCAGCAGGGGGCGGGAGTGGGTATTCTTC	CASRGREWVFF
TRBJ2-3	NA	TRBD2	TRBV9	TGTGCCAGCAGCACATCCGGGACTAGCGGGAGGCCCACAGATACGCAGTATTTT	CASSTSGTSGRPTDTQYF
TRBJ2-2	NA	TRBD2	TRBV29-1	TGCAGCGTTGAGGTTAGCGGGAGAGAGACCGGGGAGCTGTTTTTT	CSVEVSGRETGELFF
TRBJ2-5	NA	TRBD1	TRBV19	TGTGCCAGTACAAAGACAGGGGGAAGATTGGAGACCCAGTACTTC	CASTKTGGRLETQYF
TRBJ2-7	NA	TRBD2	TRBV27	TGTGCCAGCACCCCGGGGACTAGCGGGACCTTCTACGAGCAGTACTTC	CASTPGTSGTFYEQYF